These 9 T cell receptor beta chains share one sample of origin, sequenced in a study of technical replicates of blood from four donors (dated by TCRdb to about 2017). Library creation used the immunoSEQ multiplex PCR assay. TCRdb limited this immuneACCESS table to in-frame rearrangements with V and J called. A share of clones is missing; checked studies link under half to unresolved V genes, and the rest is unexplained. The sample profile shows some 70,000 clones; 91% of them were found once. In total, the top ten clones hold approximately 4.8% of the sample. The sample was PBMCs. The receptor set was obtained from a human donor in good health. Some clones in this sample may be carry-over from other donors' samples.

This rearrangement joins TRBV4-3 to TRBJ1-5; 9 positions agree with TRBD1. V lost 3 bases to trimming and J lost 6 bases; unmatched junction nucleotides: 9. Germline values: CDR1 LGHNA, CDR2 YSLEER. The CDR3 is 16 residues long. This CDR3 is CASSHEADRGLQPQHF. CDR3 DNA sequence: TGCGCCAGCAGCCATGAGGCGGACAGGGGCCTTCAGCCCCAGCATTTT.

This clone has only a few counts. The genes are TRBV7-9 and TRBJ1-5, with no clear D. Germline CDR1 SEHNR, CDR2 FQNEAQ (reference sequence). Trimming shortened V by 8 bases and J by 7 bases, and 15 bases separated the two germline ends. The CDR3 covers 13 residues. CDR3 residues: CASSAEGRQPQHF. CDR3 nucleotides: TGTGCCAGCTCCGCCGAGGGTCGGCAGCCCCAGCATTTT. Variable domain in full (rest from reference TRBV7-9 and TRBJ1-5): DTGVSQNPRHKITKRGQNVTFRCDPISEHNRLYWYRQTLGQGPEFLTYFQNEAQLEKSRLLSDRFSAERPKGSFSTLEIQRTEQGDSAMYLCASSAEGRQPQHFGDGTRLSIL.

V and J are TRBV5-6 and TRBJ1-4, with D possibly being TRBD1 (6 bases). Germline V CDR1 and CDR2: SGHDT, YYEEEE. The length of the CDR3 is 16 residues. Trimming took 0 bases from V and 7 from J, leaving 16 bases between them. The CDR3 protein is CASSLGPGESGEKLFF. The DNA of the CDR3 is TGTGCCAGCAGCTTGGGTCCAGGGGAGTCGGGTGAAAAACTGTTTTTT.

The chain links TRBV19 to TRBJ1-5, with D perhaps matching TRBD1 (5 bases). V dropped 7 bases and J dropped 4 bases, with 17 bases sitting between them. Germline CDR1 reads LNHDA; CDR2 reads SQIVND (reference sequence). CDR3 length: 15 amino acids. The DNA for the CDR3 is TGTGCCAGTACCCCGGCGGGGACCACAAATCAGCCCCAGCATTTT. Translation gives CASTPAGTTNQPQHF. The full variable domain, completed using reference TRBV19 and TRBJ1-5, is DGGITQSPKYLFRKEGQNVTLSCEQNLNHDAMYWYRQDPGQGLRLIYYSQIVNDFQKGDIAEGYSVSREKKESFPLTVTSAQKNPTAFYLCASTPAGTTNQPQHFGDGTRLSIL.

In its sample, this clone was seen once. The V and J genes are TRBV6-5 and TRBJ2-4; perhaps TRBD1 as D (5 bases). Deletions cut 5 bases from V and 7 bases from J, with 12 bases between. Germline loops: CDR1 MNHEY, CDR2 SVGAGI. The CDR3 is made up of 13 amino acids. This chain's CDR3 is CASSDSPVNIQYF. The CDR3 DNA is TGTGCCAGCAGTGACAGCCCGGTCAACATTCAGTACTTC.

The gene calls are TRBV7-9 and TRBJ2-7; tentative D call: TRBD1 (6 bases). Looked up from germline, CDR1 is SEHNR and CDR2 is FQNEAQ (reference sequence). This CDR3 comprises 14 residues. Trimming cost V 4 bases and J 1 base, with 11 bases left between them. The CDR3 sequence is CASSSDSASYEQYF. The CDR3 DNA reads TGTGCCAGCAGCTCGGACAGCGCGTCCTACGAGCAGTACTTC. Looking up the rest from reference TRBV7-9 and TRBJ2-7 gives the full variable domain: DTGVSQNPRHKITKRGQNVTFRCDPISEHNRLYWYRQTLGQGPEFLTYFQNEAQLEKSRLLSDRFSAERPKGSFSTLEIQRTEQGDSAMYLCASSSDSASYEQYFGPGTRLTVT.

The V and J genes are TRBV28 and TRBJ1-1, with 7 bases lining up with TRBD1. From germline, CDR1 is MDHEN and CDR2 SYDVKM. The CDR3 runs to 15 residues. V shed 5 bases, J shed 7 bases, and the junction held 13 bases outside the gene matches. CDR3 sequence reads: CASSPSGQGVIEAFF. The CDR3 DNA reads as TGTGCCAGCAGTCCTTCCGGGCAGGGGGTTATTGAAGCTTTCTTT. Full variable domain (missing parts from reference TRBV28 and TRBJ1-1): DVKVTQSSRYLVKRTGEKVFLECVQDMDHENMFWYRQDPGLGLRLIYFSYDVKMKEKGDIPEGYSVSREKKERFSLILESASTNQTSMYLCASSPSGQGVIEAFFGQGTRLTVV.

The chain combines TRBV15 with TRBJ2-5; TRBD2 agrees at 8 bases. From germline, CDR1 is LNHNV and CDR2 YYDKDF (reference sequence). There are 17 residues in the CDR3. The junction had 7 bases not matched to a gene; V was cut back by 1 base and J by 0 bases. The CDR3 region has the DNA TGTGCCACCAGCAGAGCGGGAGGGCCAATGTACCAAGAGACCCAGTACTTC. It translates to CATSRAGGPMYQETQYF.

This chain connects TRBV9 to TRBJ1-5, with D perhaps matching TRBD1 (5 bases). V lost 0 bases and J lost 5, with 15 bases in between. Germline V gene sequence: CDR1 SGDLS, CDR2 YYNGEE. This CDR3 contains 16 residues. CDR3 residues: CASSVGGGEIDQPQHF. The CDR3 DNA is TGTGCCAGCAGCGTAGGGGGAGGGGAAATCGATCAGCCCCAGCATTTT.